Listed below are T cell receptor beta chains from one sample, sequenced in a study of blood T cell repertoires in COVID-19. The assay was immunoSEQ multiplex PCR, and TCRdb's table has in-frame clones only and misses some. The sample has 150,000 to 200,000 clones; around nine tenths are singletons. Material: peripheral blood. These receptors all come from a woman between 18 and 29 years old who had recovered from COVID-19. Both conserved end residues are part of each CDR3. D genes are given only for firm matches. Clone sizes are given selectively: once, few, many, or a class where the clone is expanded.

.	TRBV7-2	TRBJ2-7	TRBD2	CASSLAGTSGSYEQYF	TGTGCCAGCAGCTTAGCGGGAACTAGCGGGTCCTACGAGCAGTACTTC
.	TRBV6-2/TRBV6-3	TRBJ1-2	.	CASSYRPGDLPNYGYTF	TGTGCCAGCAGTTACCGTCCGGGTGACCTCCCTAACTATGGCTACACCTTC
once	TRBV9	TRBJ2-7	TRBD2	CASSVAGGAQTYEQYF	TGTGCCAGCAGCGTAGCGGGAGGGGCGCAAACCTACGAGCAGTACTTC
once	TRBV24-1	TRBJ1-1	.	CATDTGGSGEAFF	TGTGCCACCGACACGGGAGGGAGCGGTGAAGCTTTCTTT
.	TRBV10-3	TRBJ1-1	.	CAISENRLNTEAFF	TGTGCCATCAGTGAGAACAGACTGAACACTGAAGCTTTCTTT
.	TRBV5-4	TRBJ2-7	.	CASSRDSIPWEQYF	TGTGCCAGCAGCCGGGACTCAATCCCTTGGGAGCAGTACTTC
.	TRBV3-1/TRBV3-2	TRBJ2-3	.	CASSLKVASGTDTQYF	TGTGCCAGCAGCCTGAAGGTGGCTAGCGGCACAGATACGCAGTATTTT
.	TRBV24-1	TRBJ1-2	.	CATSDSVYGYTF	TGTGCCACCAGTGATTCCGTCTATGGCTACACCTTC
.	TRBV6-2/TRBV6-3	TRBJ1-2	.	CASSHQGLDYGYTF	TGTGCCAGCAGTCATCAGGGCCTCGACTATGGCTACACCTTC
.	TRBV5-1	TRBJ2-2	TRBD1	CASRAGTGATGELFF	TGCGCCAGCAGGGCCGGGACAGGGGCTACCGGGGAGCTGTTTTTT
.	TRBV7-8	TRBJ1-1	TRBD1	CASSLRTGGANEAFF	TGTGCCAGCAGCTTGCGGACAGGGGGCGCGAATGAAGCTTTCTTT
.	TRBV7-2	TRBJ2-3	TRBD2	CASSLTGTSGADTQYF	TGTGCCAGCAGCTTGACCGGGACTAGCGGTGCAGATACGCAGTATTTT
.	TRBV6-2/TRBV6-3	TRBJ1-5	.	CASSYVRSQPQHF	TGTGCCAGCAGTTACGTTCGGTCTCAGCCCCAGCATTTT
.	TRBV18	TRBJ2-3	.	CASSPPEATDTQYF	TGTGCCAGCTCACCACCGGAGGCGACAGATACGCAGTATTTT
.	TRBV5-1	TRBJ2-7	TRBD2	CASSTSSGRYEQYF	TGCGCCAGCAGCACCTCTAGCGGGAGGTACGAGCAGTACTTC
.	TRBV7-2	TRBJ2-1	TRBD2	CASSLSGLAGEQFF	TGTGCCAGCAGCTTAAGTGGACTAGCCGGTGAGCAGTTCTTC
.	TRBV24-1	TRBJ2-3	.	CATSDLTTDTQYF	TGTGCCACCAGTGATTTAACTACAGATACGCAGTATTTT
.	TRBV4-1	TRBJ1-3	.	CASSQDTGGINTIYF	TGCGCCAGCAGCCAAGATACGGGCGGGATAAACACCATATATTTT
few	TRBV4-3	TRBJ1-4	.	CASSQGRGYGSEKLFF	TGCGCCAGCAGCCAAGGTCGGGGGTACGGGTCGGAAAAACTGTTTTTT
.	TRBV7-2	TRBJ2-1	TRBD2	CASSSLSGRGNEQFF	TGTGCCAGCAGCTCCCTTAGCGGGAGAGGCAATGAGCAGTTCTTC
.	TRBV5-1	TRBJ1-2	.	CASSLYRQDYGYTF	TGCGCCAGCAGCTTGTATCGACAGGACTATGGCTACACCTTC
.	TRBV7-2	TRBJ1-6	.	CASTRTSSYNSPLHF	TGTGCCAGCACGCGAACCTCCTCCTATAATTCACCCCTCCACTTT
.	TRBV7-9	TRBJ1-5	.	CASSLGSEPQHF	TGTGCCAGCAGCTTAGGTTCTGAGCCCCAGCATTTT
.	TRBV18	TRBJ2-7	.	CASSHQPGQEQYF	TGTGCCAGCTCCCACCAACCGGGTCAAGAGCAGTACTTC
.	TRBV18	TRBJ1-1	.	CASSPNGGGAGNTEAFF	TGTGCCAGCTCACCCAACGGCGGGGGGGCGGGGAACACTGAAGCTTTCTTT
.	TRBV24-1	TRBJ2-3	TRBD1	CATSGGDRVTDTQYF	TGTGCCACCAGTGGAGGGGACAGGGTCACAGATACGCAGTATTTT
.	TRBV7-8	TRBJ1-5	.	CASSLDNYQPQHF	TGTGCCAGCAGCTTAGATAATTATCAGCCCCAGCATTTT
.	TRBV14	TRBJ2-1	TRBD2	CASSLFGTTPVGYNEQFF	TGTGCCAGCAGCCTTTTTGGGACTACCCCAGTGGGCTACAATGAGCAGTTCTTC
.	TRBV9	TRBJ2-3	TRBD2	CASSATSGRTDTQYF	TGTGCCAGCAGCGCGACTAGCGGGCGAACAGATACGCAGTATTTT
.	TRBV7-3	TRBJ1-1	.	CASSAGRGKGSTEAFF	TGTGCCAGCAGCGCCGGGCGGGGCAAGGGGAGTACTGAAGCTTTCTTT
.	TRBV4-1	TRBJ2-1	TRBD2	CASSQGTSVYNEQFF	TGCGCCAGCAGCCAGGGGACTAGCGTGTACAATGAGCAGTTCTTC
few	TRBV12-3/TRBV12-4	TRBJ2-7	.	CASSFLANEQYF	TGTGCCAGCAGTTTTCTCGCGAACGAGCAGTACTTC
.	TRBV5-6	TRBJ1-5	.	CASSLASGNQPQHF	TGTGCCAGCAGCTTGGCCTCAGGGAATCAGCCCCAGCATTTT
.	TRBV7-9	TRBJ1-4	TRBD1	CASSYDRVGDEKLFF	TGTGCCAGCAGCTACGACAGGGTAGGGGACGAAAAACTGTTTTTT
.	TRBV6-5	TRBJ1-2	.	CASSYDGGKGYTF	TGTGCCAGCAGTTACGACGGGGGGAAAGGCTACACCTTC
.	TRBV18	TRBJ1-5	.	CASSPGGSNQPQHF	TGTGCCAGCTCACCAGGGGGCAGCAATCAGCCCCAGCATTTT
.	TRBV7-2	TRBJ1-1	.	CASSLEVTGMGTEAFF	TGTGCCAGCAGCTTAGAAGTCACAGGGATGGGCACTGAAGCTTTCTTT
.	TRBV12-3/TRBV12-4	TRBJ2-2	.	CASSLEPGELFF	TGTGCCAGCAGTTTAGAGCCCGGGGAGCTGTTTTTT
.	TRBV9	TRBJ2-1	TRBD2	CASSVATTGGVYEQFF	TGTGCCAGCAGCGTAGCTACGACGGGGGGTGTGTATGAGCAGTTCTTC
.	TRBV18	TRBJ2-1	.	CASSPNRRAYNEQFF	TGTGCCAGCTCACCAAACAGGCGAGCCTACAATGAGCAGTTCTTC
.	TRBV10-3	TRBJ2-7	.	CAISESSVSGEQYF	TGTGCCATCAGTGAGTCGAGCGTGTCGGGGGAGCAGTACTTC
.	TRBV7-3	TRBJ2-1	.	CASSLGGKGEQFF	TGTGCCAGCAGCTTAGGCGGGAAGGGTGAGCAGTTCTTC
once	TRBV6-1	TRBJ1-2	TRBD1	CASSELRQGGYGYTF	TGTGCCAGCAGTGAATTGAGACAGGGGGGATATGGCTACACCTTC
.	TRBV6-5	TRBJ1-2	.	CASSYSGVSHGYTF	TGTGCCAGCAGTTACTCGGGAGTATCCCATGGCTACACCTTC
.	TRBV7-8	TRBJ1-3	.	CASSLEFSGNTIYF	TGTGCCAGCAGCTTGGAGTTCTCTGGAAACACCATATATTTT
once	TRBV6-5	TRBJ1-5	.	CASSSILGVLQPQHF	TGTGCCAGCAGTTCTATCTTAGGGGTTTTACAGCCCCAGCATTTT
.	TRBV21-1	TRBJ2-3	.	CASSQTTSGVENLSTDTQYF	TGTGCCAGCAGCCAGACGACTAGCGGGGTAGAAAACCTTAGCACAGATACGCAGTATTTT